This TCR beta chain was identified during a study of T cell changes during pregnancy in multiple sclerosis. Profiled with immunoSEQ multiplex PCR; TCRdb holds only in-frame clones, not every one. In the table there are about 33,000 clones, 90% of which are singletons. Germline V gene data show CDR1 as SEHNR and CDR2 as FQNEAQ (reference sequence). CDR3 length: 14 residues. The V segment lost 5 bases and the J segment 7 bases; nucleotides outside the gene matches: 5. The sample here was CD4+ T cells from peripheral blood mononuclear cells, taken in the second trimester of pregnancy. This TCR was recovered from a female donor in good health, enrolled as a control in a pregnancy study. The rearrangement uses TRBV7-9 and TRBJ2-5; 12 nucleotides agree with TRBD2. The CDR3 sequence: CASSPQGLAGTQYF. In nucleotides, the CDR3 is TGTGCCAGCAGCCCACAGGGACTAGCGGGGACCCAGTACTTC.